A single sample gave rise to the 15 T cell receptor beta chains below, sequenced in a study of patients and donors after allogeneic stem cell transplantation. TCRdb used MiXCR to reprocess the RT-PCR reads, holding one entry per CDR3 protein. Of some 880,000 distinct CDR3 sequences listed, about a sixth are singletons. What was sequenced was blood, either unsorted or a sorted T cell fraction (not recorded which). Receptor source: a human donor who was either an allogeneic HSCT recipient or a stem cell or donor lymphocyte infusion donor (not recorded which). It is not recorded whose cells these are; they may come from a transplant donor.

The genes are TRBV7-9 and TRBJ2-7; 7 nucleotides line up with TRBD1. With 5 bases clipped from V and 3 bases from J, the junction kept 7 bases outside the gene matches. The V gene's germline CDR1 is SEHNR and CDR2 FQNEAQ (reference sequence). The CDR3 is 14 residues long. The CDR3 is CASSDQGVHYEQYF. CDR3 DNA sequence: TGTGCCAGCAGCGATCAGGGGGTTCACTACGAGCAGTACTTC.

This clonotype showed up just a few times. This rearrangement joins TRBV5-6 to TRBJ2-2; TRBD1 might be the D (5 bases). The germline CDR1 and CDR2 sequences are SGHDT and YYEEEE. The CDR3 consists of 15 residues. With 3 bases removed from V and 1 base from J, the gap between germline ends came to 10 bases. CDR3 DNA: TGTGCCAGCAGCTGGGGTAGGGGGAACACCGGGGAGCTGTTTTTT. Its protein product is CASSWGRGNTGELFF. The complete variable domain, with remaining parts taken from reference TRBV5-6 and TRBJ2-2, reads DAGVTQSPTHLIKTRGQQVTLRCSPKSGHDTVSWYQQALGQGPQFIFQYYEEEERQRGNFPDRFSGHQFPNYSSELNVNALLLGDSALYLCASSWGRGNTGELFFGEGSRLTVL.

The chain joins TRBV5-1 to TRBJ1-1; 7 nucleotides agree with TRBD1. V gave up 4 bases and J gave up 2 bases; unmatched junction bases: 17. Germline CDR1 is SGHRS and CDR2 is YFSETQ. There are 18 residues in the CDR3. DNA for the CDR3: TGCGCCAGCAGCCTGCCTAAGCCGGGACAGAGTAGCAACACTGAAGCTTTCTTT. The encoded protein is CASSLPKPGQSSNTEAFF.

The chain combines TRBV27 with TRBJ2-7, with 11 positions matching TRBD2. Per the germline V gene, CDR1 is MNHEY and CDR2 is SMNVEV (reference sequence). The CDR3 has 16 amino acids. V gave up 5 bases and J gave up 3 bases; unmatched junction bases: 9. The CDR3 DNA follows: TGTGCCAGCAGTCGGAGGATGGGACTAGCGGTCTACGAGCAGTACTTC. It codes for CASSRRMGLAVYEQYF.

This clonotype was detected only a few times. V and J are TRBV20-1 and TRBJ2-3; D gene unclear. Germline CDR1 reads DFQATT; CDR2 reads SNEGSKA (reference sequence). V was pared by 2 bases and J by 4 bases, with 10 bases between. The CDR3 loop spans 13 amino acids. CDR3 sequence reads: CSARRPGPDTQYF. As DNA, the CDR3 is TGCAGTGCTAGAAGGCCCGGACCAGATACGCAGTATTTT.

This clonotype showed up many times. The V call is TRBV12-3 or TRBV12-4, the J call TRBJ2-3; TRBD1 aligns across 9 bases. Trimming removed 6 bases from V and 4 bases from J; junction bases left unmatched: 8. The CDR3 covers 15 residues. The CDR3 protein is CASSLGQGGADTQYF. The CDR3 DNA sequence: TGTGCCAGCAGCCTGGGACAGGGTGGCGCAGATACGCAGTATTTT.

The table lists this clonotype with a few counts. This chain joins TRBV20-1 and TRBJ1-3; D gene ambiguous. The V gene's germline CDR1 is DFQATT and CDR2 SNEGSKA (reference sequence). V shed 3 bases and J shed 4 bases, with 13 bases lying between them. The CDR3 sequence is 14 residues long. The CDR3 sequence: CSASLSAGGNTIYF. The CDR3 coding sequence is TGCAGTGCTAGTCTCTCGGCGGGAGGAAACACCATATATTTT.

In DNA form, the CDR3 reads TGTGCCAGCACCATTTGGGCAGCTACCGCCTCCTACGAGCAGTACTTC. Its translation: CASTIWAATASYEQYF. The rearrangement links TRBV7-9 to TRBJ2-7; D is unresolved. The CDR3 is 16 residues long. V lost 7 bases, J lost 0 bases, and 19 bases lay in between. Germline assignment: CDR1 SEHNR and CDR2 FQNEAQ (reference sequence).

This chain connects TRBV6-5 to TRBJ1-2; 7 bases match TRBD1. The CDR3 has 16 residues. V shed 2 bases, J shed 4 bases, and the junction held 10 bases outside the gene matches. CDR1 is MNHEY, CDR2 SVGAGI, per germline. CDR3 sequence (DNA): TGTGCCAGCAGTTACAGAAAAGGGGACAGTCTCTATGGCTACACCTTC. Translation: CASSYRKGDSLYGYTF.

The genes are TRBV6-2 or TRBV6-3 and TRBJ1-5; D is uncertain. The CDR3 extends over 17 amino acids. CDR1 and CDR2 (germline): MNHEY, SVGEGT. The ends were cut back, 2 bases at V and 4 bases at J, with 18 bases in the middle. As DNA, the CDR3 is TGTGCCAGCAGTTACCCCCCCGGCACACCTAAGAATCAGCCCCAGCATTTT. Amino acids: CASSYPPGTPKNQPQHF.

CDR3 nucleotide sequence: TGTGCCAGCAGTTACTCGATTTCGGGGAATGACGGCTACACCTTC. It codes for CASSYSISGNDGYTF. The chain carries TRBV6-5 and TRBJ1-2; D not certain. This CDR3 is 15 amino acids long. V shed 0 bases and J shed 8 bases, with 16 bases lying between them. In germline, CDR1 is MNHEY, CDR2 SVGAGI.

The chain has TRBV5-4 and TRBJ2-4; 13 nucleotides line up with TRBD2. V lost 3 bases, J lost 1 base, and 7 bases stayed unmatched. There are 18 residues in the CDR3. Germline V gives CDR1 SGHNT, CDR2 YYREEE (reference sequence). The DNA of the CDR3 is TGTGCCAGCAGCTCGGGACTAGCGGGGCGGGGCGCCAAAAACATTCAGTACTTC. Translating gives CASSSGLAGRGAKNIQYF.

This clonotype was found a few times. The V gene is TRBV6-2 or TRBV6-3, the J gene TRBJ1-5; 8 nucleotides align to TRBD1. From germline, CDR1 is MNHEY and CDR2 SVGEGT. This CDR3 contains 14 residues. V was clipped by 6 bases and J by 2 bases; unmatched bases: 3. The CDR3 loop reads CASRGQGGNQPQHF. DNA for the CDR3: TGTGCCAGCAGAGGACAGGGCGGCAATCAGCCCCAGCATTTT.

The CDR3 is CASSSAGHRRYEQYF. The DNA for the CDR3 is TGTGCCAGCAGTTCCGCGGGACATCGACGTTACGAGCAGTACTTC. The chain has TRBV6-2 or TRBV6-3 and TRBJ2-7; D might be TRBD1 or TRBD2, each matching 6 bases. This CDR3 is built from 15 residues. Trimming took off 4 bases at V and 4 bases at J, with 17 bases between the two ends. Germline assignment: CDR1 MNHEY and CDR2 SVGEGT.

This clonotype was seen just once. The genes are TRBV29-1 and TRBJ1-4; possible D gene TRBD1, 6 bases. V was clipped by 3 bases and J by 7 bases, with 9 bases between them. The CDR3 loop spans 12 amino acids. The V gene's germline CDR1 is SQVTM and CDR2 ANQGSEA. This CDR3 is CSVDGGAEKLFF. DNA for the CDR3: TGCAGCGTTGACGGGGGGGCTGAAAAACTGTTTTTT.